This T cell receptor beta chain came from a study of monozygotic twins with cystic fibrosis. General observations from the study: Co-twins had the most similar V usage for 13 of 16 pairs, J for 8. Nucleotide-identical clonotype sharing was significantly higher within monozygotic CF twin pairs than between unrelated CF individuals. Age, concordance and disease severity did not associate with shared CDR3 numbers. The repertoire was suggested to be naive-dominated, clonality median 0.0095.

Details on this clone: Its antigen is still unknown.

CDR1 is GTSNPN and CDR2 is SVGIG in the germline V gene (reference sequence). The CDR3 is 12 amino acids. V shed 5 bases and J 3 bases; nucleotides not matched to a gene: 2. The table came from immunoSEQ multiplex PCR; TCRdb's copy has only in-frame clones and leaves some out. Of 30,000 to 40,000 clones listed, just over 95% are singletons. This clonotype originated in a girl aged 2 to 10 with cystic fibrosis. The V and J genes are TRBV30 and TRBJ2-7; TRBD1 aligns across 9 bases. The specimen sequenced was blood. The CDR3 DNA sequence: TGTGCCTGGGGGGACAGGGTCTACGAGCAGTACTTC. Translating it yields CAWGDRVYEQYF.